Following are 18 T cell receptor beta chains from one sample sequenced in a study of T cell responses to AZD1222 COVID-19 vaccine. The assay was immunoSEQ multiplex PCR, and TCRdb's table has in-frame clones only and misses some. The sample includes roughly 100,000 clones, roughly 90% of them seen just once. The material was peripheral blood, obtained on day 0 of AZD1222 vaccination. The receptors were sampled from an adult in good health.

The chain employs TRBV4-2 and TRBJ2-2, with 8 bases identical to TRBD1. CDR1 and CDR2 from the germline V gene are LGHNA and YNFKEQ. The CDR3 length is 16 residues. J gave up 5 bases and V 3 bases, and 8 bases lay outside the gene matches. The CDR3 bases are TGTGCCAGCAGCCATTCCCAGGGGGCCGGGACCGGGGAGCTGTTTTTT. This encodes CASSHSQGAGTGELFF.

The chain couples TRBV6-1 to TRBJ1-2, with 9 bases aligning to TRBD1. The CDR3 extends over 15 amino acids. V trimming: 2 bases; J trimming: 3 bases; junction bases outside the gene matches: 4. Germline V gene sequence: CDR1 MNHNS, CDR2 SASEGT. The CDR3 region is CASSESGTGYYGYTF. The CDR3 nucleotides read TGTGCCAGCAGTGAATCCGGGACAGGGTACTATGGCTACACCTTC.

The CDR3, as DNA: TGTGCCAGGGGAATCGACAGGGTAGACGAGCAGTTCTTC. It translates to CARGIDRVDEQFF. J is TRBJ2-1 and V is TRBV2, with 7 bases identical to TRBD1. Germline CDR1 and CDR2: SNHLY and FYNNEI. The V segment lost 9 bases and the J segment 10 bases; nucleotides outside the gene matches: 12. The CDR3 sequence is 13 residues long.

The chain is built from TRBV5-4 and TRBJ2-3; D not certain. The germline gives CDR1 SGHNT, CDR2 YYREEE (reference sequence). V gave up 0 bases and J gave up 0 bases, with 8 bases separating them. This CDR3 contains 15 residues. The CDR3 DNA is TGTGCCAGCAGCTTGGATGTAGTCAGCACAGATACGCAGTATTTT. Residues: CASSLDVVSTDTQYF.

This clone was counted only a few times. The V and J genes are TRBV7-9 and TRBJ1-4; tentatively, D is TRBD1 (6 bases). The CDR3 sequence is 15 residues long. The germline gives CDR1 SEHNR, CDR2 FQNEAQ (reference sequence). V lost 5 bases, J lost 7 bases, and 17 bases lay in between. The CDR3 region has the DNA TGTGCCAGCAGCCCCGGAGGAGGGGGAGGTGAAAAACTGTTTTTT. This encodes CASSPGGGGGEKLFF.

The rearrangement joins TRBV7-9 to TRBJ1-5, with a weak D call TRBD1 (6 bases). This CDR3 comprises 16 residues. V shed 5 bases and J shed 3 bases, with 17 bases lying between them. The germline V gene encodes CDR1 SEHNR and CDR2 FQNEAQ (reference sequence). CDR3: CASSRGGRTPNQPQHF. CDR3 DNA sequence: TGTGCCAGCAGCCGCGGGGGGCGCACCCCCAATCAGCCCCAGCATTTT.

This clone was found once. This chain's CDR3 is CASSSDRAGGELFF. The CDR3 DNA follows: TGTGCCAGCAGCTCCGACAGGGCGGGCGGGGAGCTGTTTTTT. The genes are TRBV7-3 and TRBJ2-2; TRBD1 matches at 7 bases. Germline trimming cut 4 bases from V and 7 bases from J; bases unmatched to any gene: 6. Looked up from germline, CDR1 is SGHTA and CDR2 is FQGTGA. This CDR3 spans 14 amino acids.

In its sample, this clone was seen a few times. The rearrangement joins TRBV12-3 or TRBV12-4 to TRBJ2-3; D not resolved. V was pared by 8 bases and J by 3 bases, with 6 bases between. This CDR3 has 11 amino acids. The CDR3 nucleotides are TGTGCCAGCGGAACGACAGATACGCAGTATTTT. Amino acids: CASGTTDTQYF.

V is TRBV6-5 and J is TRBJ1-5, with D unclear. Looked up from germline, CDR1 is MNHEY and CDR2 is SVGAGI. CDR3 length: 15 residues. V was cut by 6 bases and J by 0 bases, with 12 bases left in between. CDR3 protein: CASSYNFDSNQPQHF. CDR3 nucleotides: TGTGCCAGCAGCTACAACTTCGATAGCAATCAGCCCCAGCATTTT.

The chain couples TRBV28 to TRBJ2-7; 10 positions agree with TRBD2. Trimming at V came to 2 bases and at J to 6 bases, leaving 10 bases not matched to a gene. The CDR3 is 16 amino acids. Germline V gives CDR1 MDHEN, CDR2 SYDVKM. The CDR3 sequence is CASSLVASGSPVEQYF. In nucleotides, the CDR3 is TGTGCCAGCAGTTTAGTGGCTAGCGGGAGCCCGGTCGAGCAGTACTTC. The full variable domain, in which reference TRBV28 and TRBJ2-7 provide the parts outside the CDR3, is DVKVTQSSRYLVKRTGEKVFLECVQDMDHENMFWYRQDPGLGLRLIYFSYDVKMKEKGDIPEGYSVSREKKERFSLILESASTNQTSMYLCASSLVASGSPVEQYFGPGTRLTVT.

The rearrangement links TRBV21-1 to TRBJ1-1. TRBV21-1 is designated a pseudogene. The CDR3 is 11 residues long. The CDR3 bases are TGTGCCAGCAGTAGGAGGGTTGAAGCTTTCTTT. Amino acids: CASSRRVEAFF.

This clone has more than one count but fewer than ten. For the CDR3, the DNA is TGTGCCAGTAGCGCAGTTCGGGAACGCGGTAGCTATGGCTACACCTTC. Its translation: CASSAVRERGSYGYTF. This sequence joins TRBV27 and TRBJ1-2; D gene unclear. The CDR3 runs to 16 residues. The V gene's germline CDR1 is MNHEY and CDR2 SMNVEV (reference sequence). Deletions cut 9 bases from V and 4 bases from J, with 24 bases between.

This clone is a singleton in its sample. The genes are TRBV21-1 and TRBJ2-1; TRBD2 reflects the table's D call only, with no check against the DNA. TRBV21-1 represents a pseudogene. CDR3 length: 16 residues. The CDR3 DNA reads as TGTGCCAGCAGCCGAGGGGAGACTAGCGGGAGCTATGAGCAGTTCTTC. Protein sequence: CASSRGETSGSYEQFF.

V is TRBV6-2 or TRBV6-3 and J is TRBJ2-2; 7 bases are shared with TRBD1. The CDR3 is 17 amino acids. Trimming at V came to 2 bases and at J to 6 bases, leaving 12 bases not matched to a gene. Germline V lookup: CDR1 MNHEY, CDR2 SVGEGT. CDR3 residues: CASSYQGQATGAGELFF. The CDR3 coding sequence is TGTGCCAGCAGTTACCAAGGACAGGCGACGGGCGCCGGGGAGCTGTTTTTT.

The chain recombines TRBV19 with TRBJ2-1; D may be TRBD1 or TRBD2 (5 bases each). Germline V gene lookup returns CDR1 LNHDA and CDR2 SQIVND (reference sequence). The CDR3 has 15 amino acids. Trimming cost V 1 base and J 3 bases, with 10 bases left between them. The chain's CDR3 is CASSIGEGRYNEQFF. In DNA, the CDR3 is TGTGCCAGTAGTATAGGAGAGGGGCGCTACAATGAGCAGTTCTTC.

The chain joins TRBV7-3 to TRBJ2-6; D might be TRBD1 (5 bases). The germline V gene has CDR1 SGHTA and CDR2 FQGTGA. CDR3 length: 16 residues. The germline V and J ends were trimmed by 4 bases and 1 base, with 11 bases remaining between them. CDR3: CASSSNRPSGANVLTF. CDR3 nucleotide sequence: TGTGCCAGCAGCTCGAACAGGCCTTCTGGGGCCAACGTCCTGACTTTC.

CDR3 in amino acids: CASKGGWAEKLFF. The CDR3 DNA sequence: TGTGCCAGCAAGGGAGGGTGGGCTGAAAAACTGTTTTTT. The chain is built from TRBV12-3 or TRBV12-4 and TRBJ1-4; D unresolved. Trimming left V 7 bases short and J 7 bases short, with 13 bases between. The CDR3 consists of 13 residues.

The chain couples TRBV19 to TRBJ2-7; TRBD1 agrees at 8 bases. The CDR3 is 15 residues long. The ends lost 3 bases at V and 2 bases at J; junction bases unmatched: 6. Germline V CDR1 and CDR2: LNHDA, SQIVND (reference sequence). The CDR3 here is CASSIRAGGAYEQYF. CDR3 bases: TGTGCCAGTAGTATTAGGGCAGGGGGCGCCTACGAGCAGTACTTC.